Shown below are 26 T cell receptor beta chains from a single sample sequenced in a study of radiation and T cells in renal cell carcinoma. TCRdb keeps only in-frame clones here, not all; method: immunoSEQ multiplex PCR. Of 150,000 or so clones listed, about 88% are singletons. The time point denotes: baseline pretreatment blood. The treatment: 15 Gy SBRT to primary tumor, nephrectomy 4 weeks later. This sample comprised blood, obtained from a patient whose treatment included radiotherapy and nephrectomy. The receptors stem from a woman aged 65 to 85 with renal cell carcinoma.

This clone appeared a single time. The chain couples TRBV30 to TRBJ2-7; D is uncertain. Germline CDR1 GTSNPN, CDR2 SVGIG (reference sequence). V was pared by 0 bases and J by 4 bases, with 16 bases between. The length of the CDR3 is 15 residues. The CDR3 DNA sequence: TGTGCCTGGAGTGTTTGGCGTTCAACACCGTACGAGCAGTACTTC. Translation: CAWSVWRSTPYEQYF.

This chain connects TRBV5-1 to TRBJ1-2; TRBD1 is a possible D gene (5 bases). Looked up from germline, CDR1 is SGHRS and CDR2 is YFSETQ. Trimming removed 2 bases from V and 4 bases from J, with 9 bases in between. The CDR3 is 13 residues long. The CDR3 nucleotides are TGCGCCAGCAGCTTATCGGGGGGCTATGGCTACACCTTC. It yields the protein CASSLSGGYGYTF. The variable domain in full, completed from reference TRBV5-1 and TRBJ1-2, reads KAGVTQTPRYLIKTRGQQVTLSCSPISGHRSVSWYQQTPGQGLQFLFEYFSETQRNKGNFPGRFSGRQFSNSRSEMNVSTLELGDSALYLCASSLSGGYGYTFGSGTRLTVV.

In nucleotides, the CDR3 is TGCGCCAGCAGCCCCCGGACAGATTCCTACGAGCAGTACTTC. Translating gives CASSPRTDSYEQYF. This sequence joins TRBV5-1 and TRBJ2-7, with a tentative D call TRBD1 (6 bases). Trimming removed 4 bases from V and 1 base from J, with 12 bases in between. CDR1 is SGHRS, CDR2 YFSETQ, per germline. There are 14 residues in the CDR3.

This clone was recorded once. V usage is TRBV29-1 and J usage is TRBJ1-4; no clear D. The CDR3 has 13 residues. Trimming stripped 4 bases from V and 2 bases from J, with 8 bases between. The V gene's germline CDR1 is SQVTM and CDR2 ANQGSEA. The DNA for the CDR3 is TGCAGCGTTGTTCGGGGTACTAATGAAAAACTGTTTTTT. Translation gives CSVVRGTNEKLFF.

This chain links TRBV5-5 with TRBJ2-7; the match to TRBD1 covers 8 bases. Germline values: CDR1 SGHKS, CDR2 YYEKEE (reference sequence). Unmatched junction bases numbered 10, after V lost 4 bases and J lost 4 bases. The CDR3 length is 15 residues. The CDR3 region is CASSTRDRNGYEQYF. The DNA for the CDR3 is TGTGCCAGCAGCACCCGGGACAGGAATGGGTACGAGCAGTACTTC.

The DNA of the CDR3 is TGTGCCAGCAGCCCCTCCTTTCCGATTTACAATGAGCAGTTCTTC. Its translation: CASSPSFPIYNEQFF. The chain is built from TRBV7-2 and TRBJ2-1; D gene uncertain. The CDR3 has 15 residues. The ends were cut back, 5 bases at V and 4 bases at J, with 15 bases in the middle. Germline V gene sequence: CDR1 SGHTA, CDR2 FQGNSA. Full variable domain (missing parts from reference TRBV7-2 and TRBJ2-1): GAGVSQSPSNKVTEKGKDVELRCDPISGHTALYWYRQSLGQGLEFLIYFQGNSAPDKSGLPSDRFSAERTGGSVSTLTIQRTQQEDSAVYLCASSPSFPIYNEQFFGPGTRLTVL.

The chain employs TRBV6-5 and TRBJ1-4; a possible D gene is TRBD1 (5 bases). Trimming removed 2 bases at V and 8 bases at J, with 12 bases between. Germline V gene lookup returns CDR1 MNHEY and CDR2 SVGAGI. CDR3 size: 14 residues. The chain's CDR3 is CASSYGGTGEKLFF. CDR3 DNA sequence: TGTGCCAGCAGTTACGGGGGGACGGGGGAAAAACTGTTTTTT.

The chain uses TRBV19 and TRBJ2-1, with TRBD1 matching 9 bases. Germline lookup yields CDR1 LNHDA and CDR2 SQIVND (reference sequence). Losses at the gene ends were 1 base for V and 6 bases for J; bases not matched to a gene: 4. The CDR3 contains 15 residues. CDR3 bases: TGTGCCAGTAGTATAGTGGACAGGGGTTTCAATGAGCAGTTCTTC. Encoded protein: CASSIVDRGFNEQFF. The variable domain in full, completed from reference TRBV19 and TRBJ2-1, reads DGGITQSPKYLFRKEGQNVTLSCEQNLNHDAMYWYRQDPGQGLRLIYYSQIVNDFQKGDIAEGYSVSREKKESFPLTVTSAQKNPTAFYLCASSIVDRGFNEQFFGPGTRLTVL.

In DNA, the CDR3 is TGTGCCAGCAGTTTAGCTCCCCTCGAGCAGTACTTC. The encoded protein is CASSLAPLEQYF. This sequence joins TRBV28 and TRBJ2-7; no clear D. Germline-derived CDR1 and CDR2 are MDHEN and SYDVKM. The CDR3 consists of 12 residues. V lost 2 bases, J lost 6 bases, and 8 bases lay in between.

The V gene is TRBV6-5, the J gene TRBJ2-2; either TRBD1 or TRBD2 may fit D (5 bases each). The CDR3 totals 14 residues. Germline CDR1 reads MNHEY; CDR2 reads SVGAGI. V lost 7 bases and J 3 bases, leaving 12 bases between the germline ends. CDR3 in DNA: TGTGCCAGCACCCTGGGGACCTACACCGGGGAGCTGTTTTTT. Protein product: CASTLGTYTGELFF.

V is TRBV18 and J is TRBJ1-2; TRBD1 matches 9 bases. The CDR3 runs 14 residues. Germline assignment: CDR1 KGHSH and CDR2 LQKENI. V gave up 3 bases and J gave up 3 bases; unmatched junction bases: 2. The CDR3 spells CASSPGQGDYGYTF. The CDR3 DNA reads TGTGCCAGCTCACCGGGACAGGGTGACTATGGCTACACCTTC.

The chain links TRBV27 to TRBJ1-2; D is ambiguous. Germline values: CDR1 MNHEY, CDR2 SMNVEV (reference sequence). V gave up 1 base and J gave up 3 bases, with 15 bases separating them. There are 16 residues in the CDR3. The CDR3 region has the DNA TGTGCCAGCAGTTTATGGTCCGGCAGGCATGACTATGGCTACACCTTC. It encodes CASSLWSGRHDYGYTF.

The chain employs TRBV5-1 and TRBJ2-3, with 12 bases lining up with TRBD1. The V gene's germline CDR1 is SGHRS and CDR2 YFSETQ. The CDR3 runs to 15 residues. V lost 4 bases, J lost 6 bases, and 6 bases stayed unmatched. This CDR3 is CASSEGQGAWDTQYF. CDR3 bases: TGCGCCAGCAGCGAGGGACAGGGGGCTTGGGATACGCAGTATTTT. Full variable domain (outside the CDR3, taken from reference TRBV5-1 and TRBJ2-3): KAGVTQTPRYLIKTRGQQVTLSCSPISGHRSVSWYQQTPGQGLQFLFEYFSETQRNKGNFPGRFSGRQFSNSRSEMNVSTLELGDSALYLCASSEGQGAWDTQYFGPGTRLTVL.

This chain uses TRBV28 with TRBJ1-6; 11 nucleotides line up with TRBD1. The CDR3 is 16 amino acids. The germline gives CDR1 MDHEN, CDR2 SYDVKM. V lost 7 bases and J lost 7; bases outside the gene matches: 9. CDR3 in amino acids: CASTIGQGAWNSPLHF. The CDR3, as DNA: TGTGCCAGCACCATAGGACAGGGGGCGTGGAATTCACCCCTCCACTTT.

This sequence joins TRBV29-1 and TRBJ1-2; 7 bases are shared with TRBD1. The CDR3 runs to 12 residues. After removal of 8 bases from V and 7 bases from J, the junction contained 10 bases not matched to a gene. Germline V gene lookup returns CDR1 SQVTM and CDR2 ANQGSEA. The CDR3 protein is CSLSSGGSGYTF. CDR3 nucleotides: TGCAGCTTATCCTCAGGGGGGTCTGGCTACACCTTC.

This clone was detected only once. The rearrangement uses TRBV5-5 and TRBJ2-7; the match to TRBD2 covers 12 bases. Germline V gene lookup returns CDR1 SGHKS and CDR2 YYEKEE (reference sequence). Losses at the gene ends were 5 bases for V and 6 bases for J; bases not matched to a gene: 9. The CDR3 consists of 15 residues. The CDR3 is CASRRRTSGETEQYF. The CDR3 coding sequence is TGTGCCAGCAGGCGGAGGACTAGCGGGGAAACCGAGCAGTACTTC.

The chain carries TRBV5-6 and TRBJ2-3; 9 bases align to TRBD1. Germline-derived CDR1 and CDR2 are SGHDT and YYEEEE. This CDR3 comprises 16 residues. Losses at the gene ends were 3 bases for V and 3 bases for J; bases not matched to a gene: 8. The chain's CDR3 is CASSYRTGALTDTQYF. The CDR3 DNA follows: TGTGCCAGCAGCTACAGGACAGGGGCGCTAACAGATACGCAGTATTTT.

This rearrangement joins TRBV15 to TRBJ2-7, with D unclear. The V end lost 0 bases, the J end lost 3 bases, and 18 bases lay between the germline ends. Germline V lookup: CDR1 LNHNV, CDR2 YYDKDF (reference sequence). The CDR3 is made up of 17 amino acids. CDR3 sequence: CATSRDWAGKRNYEQYF. CDR3 nucleotides: TGTGCCACCAGCAGAGATTGGGCTGGAAAACGAAACTACGAGCAGTACTTC.

The chain links TRBV6-5 to TRBJ2-1, with a tentative D call TRBD1 (5 bases). Deletions cut 6 bases from V and 0 bases from J, with 6 bases between. Germline V gene data show CDR1 as MNHEY and CDR2 as SVGAGI. There are 13 residues in the CDR3. The CDR3: CASRDTSYNEQFF. CDR3 nucleotide sequence: TGTGCCAGCAGGGACACCTCCTACAATGAGCAGTTCTTC.

In this sample, this clone turned up once. This sequence joins TRBV19 and TRBJ1-5; D may be TRBD1 (6 bases). Trimming removed 0 bases at V and 6 bases at J, with 12 bases between. The germline gives CDR1 LNHDA, CDR2 SQIVND (reference sequence). The CDR3 consists of 15 residues. CDR3 loop: CASSIDRGASQPQHF. The CDR3 coding sequence is TGTGCCAGTAGTATAGATCGGGGGGCTAGTCAGCCCCAGCATTTT.

This clone was detected once. As DNA, the CDR3 is TGTGCCAGTAGTATAACAAGTGGAACCCAAGAGACCCAGTACTTC. This sequence encodes CASSITSGTQETQYF. The V and J genes are TRBV19 and TRBJ2-5; D ambiguous. The CDR3 length is 15 residues. Trimming removed 2 bases from V and 1 base from J, with 11 bases in between. CDR1 and CDR2 from the germline V gene are LNHDA and SQIVND (reference sequence).

CDR3 sequence: CASNAQGKYEQYF. In DNA, the CDR3 is TGTGCCAGCAACGCTCAGGGGAAATACGAGCAGTACTTC. The chain recombines TRBV27 with TRBJ2-7; TRBD1 is a possible D gene (6 bases). V was pared by 7 bases and J by 4 bases, with 14 bases between. CDR1 and CDR2 (germline): MNHEY, SMNVEV (reference sequence). The CDR3 sequence is 13 residues long.

The chain joins TRBV28 to TRBJ2-4; D remains ambiguous. This CDR3 has 16 amino acids. Germline loops: CDR1 MDHEN, CDR2 SYDVKM. Trimming cost V 3 bases and J 0 bases, with 12 bases left between them. The CDR3 nucleotides are TGTGCCAGCAGTTTGTCAACTTTACTAGCCAAAAACATTCAGTACTTC. Protein product: CASSLSTLLAKNIQYF.

The chain is built from TRBV9 and TRBJ2-2; 10 bases map to TRBD2. V shed 0 bases, J shed 6 bases, and the junction held 2 bases outside the gene matches. CDR1 and CDR2 (germline): SGDLS, YYNGEE. The CDR3 length is 15 residues. The CDR3 nucleotides read TGTGCCAGCAGCGTAGCCAGCGGGGGGGCCGGGGAGCTGTTTTTT. This gives the protein CASSVASGGAGELFF. The variable domain in full, with the rest retrieved from reference TRBV9 and TRBJ2-2, is DSGVTQTPKHLITATGQRVTLRCSPRSGDLSVYWYQQSLDQGLQFLIQYYNGEERAKGNILERFSAQQFPDLHSELNLSSLELGDSALYFCASSVASGGAGELFFGEGSRLTVL.

The V gene is TRBV9, the J gene TRBJ1-5; a possible D gene is TRBD1 (5 bases). The V gene lost 0 bases and the J gene lost 9 bases, with 13 bases spanning the gap. The CDR3 length is 14 residues. CDR1 is SGDLS and CDR2 is YYNGEE in the germline V gene. The chain's CDR3 is CASSVAWGDRPQHF. CDR3 in DNA: TGTGCCAGCAGCGTAGCCTGGGGGGATCGGCCCCAGCATTTT.

The chain uses TRBV7-3 and TRBJ2-3; 9 positions agree with TRBD1. Per germline, CDR1 SGHTA and CDR2 FQGTGA. The CDR3 has 16 amino acids. With 5 bases clipped from V and 3 bases from J, the junction kept 9 bases outside the gene matches. CDR3 protein: CASSPSGTGRTDTQYF. CDR3 nucleotides: TGTGCCAGCAGCCCATCGGGGACAGGGAGGACAGATACGCAGTATTTT. The full variable domain, rest sourced from reference TRBV7-3 and TRBJ2-3, is GAGVSQTPSNKVTEKGKYVELRCDPISGHTALYWYRQSLGQGPEFLIYFQGTGAADDSGLPNDRFFAVRPEGSVSTLKIQRTERGDSAVYLCASSPSGTGRTDTQYFGPGTRLTVL.